The 29 T cell receptor beta chains presented below share a single source sample, sequenced in a study of synovial regulatory T cells in juvenile arthritis. Each patient with active arthritis gave synovial fluid along with matched peripheral blood. The table came from immunoSEQ multiplex PCR; TCRdb's copy has only in-frame clones and leaves some out. This repertoire includes 2,000 to 2,500 clones. The specimen was Treg cells from the synovium. The receptors derive from a donor aged 2-35 years with juvenile idiopathic arthritis.

This clone shows up as medium-sized by frequency. The chain has TRBV2 and TRBJ1-4; TCRdb proposes TRBD1, but this gene call is untestable without DNA. Germline assignment: CDR1 SNHLY and CDR2 FYNNEI. The length of the CDR3 is 13 residues. DNA is not recorded here. The chain's CDR3 is CASRTGRNEKLFF.

This clone is labeled medium-sized (0.01 to 0.1%) based on frequency. The V and J genes are TRBV6-8 and TRBJ1-2; TCRdb's D gene call, TRBD1, goes unchecked for lack of DNA. The CDR3 runs to 19 residues. A DNA sequence was not provided. The germline V gene encodes CDR1 MNHGY and CDR2 SAAAGT. CDR3: CASSCPNRDRGSGGYGYTF.

Measured by frequency, this clone is medium-sized (0.01 to 0.1%). V is TRBV6-5 and J is TRBJ1-2; the TRBD1 assignment by TCRdb is unverifiable without DNA. CDR1 and CDR2 from the germline V gene are MNHEY and SVGAGI. The CDR3 runs to 14 residues. No coding sequence is recorded. The CDR3 here is CASSLGQGNYGYTF.

In terms of frequency, this clone is medium-sized. The chain couples TRBV6-5 to TRBJ2-2; the TCRdb D gene call, TRBD1, has no DNA to confirm it. The germline V gene has CDR1 MNHEY and CDR2 SVGAGI. The CDR3 contains 15 residues. No DNA is listed. The CDR3 protein is CASSRTAANTGELFF.

By frequency, this clone registers medium-sized. This CDR3 reads CASSHPIAPPSTDTQYF. The V and J genes are TRBV4-1 and TRBJ2-3; the TCRdb call, TRBD2, lacks DNA for checking. The germline V gene has CDR1 MGHRA and CDR2 YSYEKL. The CDR3 is made up of 17 amino acids. DNA for this receptor is not on file.

Frequency places this clone as medium-sized. This chain links TRBV4-2 with TRBJ2-2; TCRdb returns TRBD2, unconfirmable since there is no DNA. CDR1 is LGHNA and CDR2 is YNFKEQ in the germline V gene. This CDR3 has 13 amino acids. The protein alone is recorded here. CDR3 sequence reads: CASSQGGPGELFF.

This clone is labeled medium-sized based on frequency. V usage is TRBV6-5 and J usage is TRBJ2-7; TCRdb proposes TRBD1, but this gene call is untestable without DNA. CDR3 length: 13 amino acids. Only the protein is available. Germline V lookup: CDR1 MNHEY, CDR2 SVGAGI. The CDR3 sequence is CASKTGVSYEQYF.

This clone is deemed medium-sized by its frequency. The chain combines TRBV7-9 with TRBJ2-2. The V gene's germline CDR1 is SEHNR and CDR2 FQNEAQ (reference sequence). The length of the CDR3 is 12 residues. There is no recorded DNA. The chain's CDR3 is CASSLDTGELFF.

This clone is classed as medium-sized by frequency. The rearrangement links TRBV2 to TRBJ2-7. Germline assignment: CDR1 SNHLY and CDR2 FYNNEI. The CDR3 is 13 residues long. No DNA sequence was recorded. The CDR3 loop reads CASSATEQYEQYF. The full variable domain, completed using reference TRBV2 and TRBJ2-7, is EPEVTQTPSHQVTQMGQEVILRCVPISNHLYFYWYRQILGQKVEFLVSFYNNEISEKSEIFDDQFSVERPDGSNFTLKIRSTKLEDSAMYFCASSATEQYEQYFGPGTRLTVT.

This clone is labeled medium-sized based on frequency. This chain links TRBV27 with TRBJ1-1; TCRdb lists TRBD1, though no DNA is available to test this call. CDR1 and CDR2 from the germline V gene are MNHEY and SMNVEV (reference sequence). The CDR3 runs to 17 residues. Nucleotide data are not available. CDR3 region: CASSPYRGPVGNTEAFF.

By frequency, this clone is medium-sized. V and J are TRBV7-2 and TRBJ1-5; the D gene TCRdb calls, TRBD1, cannot be checked with no DNA. This CDR3 comprises 14 residues. No nucleotide data were recorded. CDR1 SGHTA and CDR2 FQGNSA come from the germline V gene. This chain's CDR3 is CASSLDRGNQPQHF.

This clone counts as medium-sized by frequency. The CDR3 region is CSTWGGNEQFF. The chain recombines TRBV29-1 with TRBJ2-1; no DNA is available, so the TRBD2 call from TCRdb remains unchecked. The CDR3 is made up of 11 amino acids. DNA was not recorded. The germline gives CDR1 SQVTM, CDR2 ANQGSEA.

Judged by frequency, this clone is medium-sized. V gene TRBV30 combines with J gene TRBJ1-1. CDR3 size: 15 residues. The record lacks a DNA sequence. CDR1 GTSNPN and CDR2 SVGIG come from the germline V gene (reference sequence). CDR3 residues: CAWSGNRGMNTEAFF.

Considering frequency, this clone is medium-sized. The V and J genes are TRBV6-5 and TRBJ1-2. Germline loops: CDR1 MNHEY, CDR2 SVGAGI. The length of the CDR3 is 14 residues. The DNA sequence is not available. CDR3 region: CASSYSAGDYGYTF.

This clone ranks as medium-sized in terms of frequency. The V gene is TRBV11-2, the J gene TRBJ2-1; without DNA, the TCRdb call of TRBD2 cannot be checked. The CDR3 is 14 residues long. The protein alone is recorded here. Germline V lookup: CDR1 SGHAT, CDR2 FQNNGV. The CDR3 loop reads CASSLRTAGYEQFF.

Considering frequency, this clone is medium-sized. The CDR3 here is CASSFMGTGGTDTQYF. The J gene is TRBJ2-3, the V gene TRBV7-2; the TCRdb call, TRBD1, lacks DNA for checking. Per the germline V gene, CDR1 is SGHTA and CDR2 is FQGNSA. The CDR3 consists of 16 residues. Nucleotide data are not available.

Frequency places this clone as medium-sized. The gene calls are TRBV5-4 and TRBJ1-2; TCRdb returns TRBD1, unconfirmable since there is no DNA. Germline CDR1 and CDR2: SGHNT and YYREEE (reference sequence). The CDR3 totals 14 residues. No DNA is given. The CDR3: CASSTGQGKDGYTF.

This clone shows up as medium-sized by frequency. This sequence joins TRBV4-2 and TRBJ2-3; TCRdb picks TRBD2, but there is no DNA to check that call. The CDR3 totals 14 residues. No DNA has been recorded. The germline V gene encodes CDR1 LGHNA and CDR2 YNFKEQ. CDR3 in amino acids: CASSAAGSTDTQYF.

This clone ranks as medium-sized in terms of frequency. The V gene is TRBV28, the J gene TRBJ1-5. CDR1 and CDR2 from the germline V gene are MDHEN and SYDVKM. The CDR3 contains 12 residues. No DNA accompanies this entry. CDR3 residues: CASSLNHRPQHF.

In terms of frequency, this clone is medium-sized. This chain uses TRBV11-2 with TRBJ2-4; lacking DNA, the TRBD2 call made by TCRdb goes unchecked. This CDR3 region has 14 residues. The DNA sequence is not available. The germline V gene encodes CDR1 SGHAT and CDR2 FQNNGV. The CDR3 loop reads CASSLDRGGNIQYF.

By frequency, this clone registers medium-sized. The chain links TRBV19 to TRBJ2-3; TCRdb's assignment of TRBD2 cannot be checked, as there is no DNA. CDR1 LNHDA and CDR2 SQIVND come from the germline V gene (reference sequence). This CDR3 comprises 17 residues. The entry carries no DNA sequence. CDR3 residues: CASSLGGRIAITDTQYF. Combining the CDR3 with reference TRBV19 and TRBJ2-3 gives the whole variable domain DGGITQSPKYLFRKEGQNVTLSCEQNLNHDAMYWYRQDPGQGLRLIYYSQIVNDFQKGDIAEGYSVSREKKESFPLTVTSAQKNPTAFYLCASSLGGRIAITDTQYFGPGTRLTVL.

This clone counts as medium-sized (0.01 to 0.1%) by frequency. This CDR3 reads CASSDGGSYNEQFF. J is TRBJ2-1 and V is TRBV6-4. This CDR3 comprises 14 residues. DNA was not recorded. CDR1 and CDR2 (germline): MRHNA, SNTAGT.

By frequency, this clone is medium-sized (0.01 to 0.1%). The V and J genes are TRBV10-1 and TRBJ1-6. The CDR3 extends over 13 amino acids. DNA was not recorded. The V gene's germline CDR1 is WNHNN and CDR2 SYGVQD (reference sequence). CDR3 loop: CASTESYNSPLHF.

In terms of frequency, this clone is medium-sized. This chain uses TRBV5-1 with TRBJ2-7; no DNA is available, so the TRBD2 call from TCRdb remains unchecked. The CDR3 is 13 amino acids. No nucleotide data were recorded. CDR1 and CDR2 (germline): SGHRS, YFSETQ. The CDR3 spells CASSLSSYYEQYF.

By frequency, this clone is medium-sized. The chain carries TRBV2 and TRBJ1-1; as DNA is missing, the TRBD1 call by TCRdb cannot be tested. The CDR3 has 13 amino acids. DNA is not recorded here. Germline V gene sequence: CDR1 SNHLY, CDR2 FYNNEI. The CDR3 reads CASSEGGLTEAFF.

This clone ranks as medium-sized (0.01 to 0.1%) in terms of frequency. The rearrangement joins TRBV5-4 to TRBJ2-7; TCRdb returns TRBD1, unconfirmable since there is no DNA. Germline CDR1 reads SGHNT; CDR2 reads YYREEE (reference sequence). The CDR3 covers 18 residues. No DNA is given. The CDR3 loop reads CASSRNRDRGGSSYEQYF.

By frequency, this clone registers medium-sized. V gene TRBV19 combines with J gene TRBJ2-7; there is no DNA to check the TCRdb D call of TRBD2. Per germline, CDR1 LNHDA and CDR2 SQIVND (reference sequence). The CDR3 runs to 14 residues. DNA for this receptor is not on file. The CDR3 protein is CASRERDPPYEQYF.

Considering frequency, this clone is medium-sized. V usage is TRBV5-1 and J usage is TRBJ1-2; checking the TCRdb D call of TRBD1 is not possible without DNA. Germline V lookup: CDR1 SGHRS, CDR2 YFSETQ. The CDR3 loop spans 13 amino acids. DNA for this receptor is not on file. This CDR3 reads CASSLAGDYGYTF. The full variable domain, its missing parts supplied by reference TRBV5-1 and TRBJ1-2, is KAGVTQTPRYLIKTRGQQVTLSCSPISGHRSVSWYQQTPGQGLQFLFEYFSETQRNKGNFPGRFSGRQFSNSRSEMNVSTLELGDSALYLCASSLAGDYGYTFGSGTRLTVV.

This clone is deemed medium-sized by its frequency. The chain joins TRBV6-5 to TRBJ1-1; lacking DNA, the TRBD1 call made by TCRdb goes unchecked. CDR3 length equals 14 residues. There is no recorded DNA. Germline values: CDR1 MNHEY, CDR2 SVGAGI. CDR3 in amino acids: CASLNTQGYTEAFF.